This T cell receptor (beta chain) was sequenced during a study of OX40 agonist ivuxolimab in advanced cancers. Study details: Patients' therapy was ivuxolimab, an antibody that acts as an agonist of OX40 (CD134). Three patients responded partially, comprising one with hepatocellular carcinoma and two with cutaneous melanoma.

Profiling relied on immunoSEQ multiplex PCR, and the TCRdb table lists in-frame clones only, not all of them. The table records roughly 49,000 clones, about 88% of them present only once. The CDR3 runs 15 residues. The trim removed 4 bases at V and 8 bases at J, leaving 11 bases unmatched. Germline values: CDR1 SGHRS, CDR2 YFSETQ. The chain carries TRBV5-1 and TRBJ1-4; the match to TRBD1 covers 7 bases. The source is an adult with an advanced solid tumor such as melanoma, head and neck, liver or kidney cancer. The sample here was CD4+ or CD8+ T cells sorted from blood, taken in a trial of the OX40 agonist ivuxolimab. The chain's CDR3 is CASSQTSGGQEKLFF. The CDR3 nucleotides read TGCGCCAGCAGCCAAACTTCAGGGGGGCAAGAAAAACTGTTTTTT.